This TCR beta chain was recovered during a study of T-cell reconstitution after alpha-beta-depleted transplantation in children. Findings of the study overall: A year had passed since transplant, and T-cell counts and diversity by then came mostly from newly produced T cells. Several hundred expanded graft clones reportedly supplied alpha-beta T cells about two months after transplant.

Germline V CDR1 and CDR2: LGHNA, YSLEER. The CDR3 extends over 16 amino acids. Trimming pared 4 bases from V and 4 bases from J, leaving 16 bases between. Note on this clonotype: Its antigen is currently unknown.

The authors prepared the TCRbeta library with unique molecular identifiers. TCRdb analysed the PCR reads with MiXCR anew, one entry per CDR3 protein. This sample has about 980,000 distinct CDR3 sequences, with around 30% found just once. The sequence was collected from a boy under two years old who had a stem cell transplant for SCID, so the T cells may come from the graft donor. Sequenced material: PBMCs, mostly from graft donor cells, taken 360 days after TCRalphabeta/CD19-depleted stem cell transplant. The V gene is TRBV4-3, the J gene TRBJ2-2, with D perhaps TRBD1 (5 bases). The CDR3 sequence is CASSPILRQRTGELFF. CDR3 nucleotide sequence: TGCGCCAGCAGCCCCATACTACGACAGCGCACCGGGGAGCTGTTTTTT.